The 17 T cell receptor beta chains presented below share a single source sample, sequenced in a study of patients and donors after allogeneic stem cell transplantation. TCRdb analysed the RT-PCR reads with MiXCR anew, one entry per CDR3 protein. The table includes about 40,000 distinct CDR3 sequences, about 31% detected once. Sequencing was carried out using blood, either unsorted or a sorted T cell fraction (not recorded which). The source of these receptors is a human donor who was either an allogeneic HSCT recipient or a stem cell or donor lymphocyte infusion donor (not recorded which). It is not recorded whose cells these are; they may come from a transplant donor.

The chain couples TRBV4-1 to TRBJ2-2; 11 bases are shared with TRBD2. Germline-derived CDR1 and CDR2 are MGHRA and YSYEKL. V lost 2 bases, J lost 4 bases, and 6 bases stayed unmatched. The CDR3 has 17 residues. Written as DNA, the CDR3 is TGCGCCAGCAGCCAACCCCGACTAGCGGGAAGCACCGGGGAGCTGTTTTTT. This translates into CASSQPRLAGSTGELFF.

This sequence joins TRBV6-5 and TRBJ2-7; tentatively, D is TRBD1 (6 bases). Trimming left V 7 bases short and J 1 base short, with 14 bases between. Germline CDR1 reads MNHEY; CDR2 reads SVGAGI. The CDR3 is 14 amino acids. As DNA, the CDR3 is TGTGCCAGCACCGGGACAATGGGTTCCTACGAGCAGTACTTC. Its translation is CASTGTMGSYEQYF.

CDR3 nucleotides: TGTGCCAGCAGCTCATACCGGGACACCCTTTACGAGCAGTACTTC. It is translated as CASSSYRDTLYEQYF. The chain links TRBV13 to TRBJ2-7, with a weak D call TRBD1 (6 bases). The CDR3 covers 15 residues. V lost 4 bases and J lost 4, with 17 bases in between. Per germline, CDR1 PRHDT and CDR2 FYEKMQ (reference sequence).

The V and J genes are TRBV29-1 and TRBJ1-1; D is ambiguous. The V gene's germline CDR1 is SQVTM and CDR2 ANQGSEA. This CDR3 contains 12 residues. The V gene lost 2 bases and the J gene lost 5 bases, with 9 bases spanning the gap. The CDR3 here is CSVETLWTEAFF. Written as DNA, the CDR3 is TGCAGCGTTGAAACTCTATGGACTGAAGCTTTCTTT.

The gene calls are TRBV12-3 or TRBV12-4 and TRBJ2-2; D not certain. The CDR3 is 13 amino acids. V was cut by 6 bases and J by 5 bases, with 10 bases left in between. The CDR3 nucleotides are TGTGCCAGCAGCAACTGGGGTACCGGGGAGCTGTTTTTT. It translates to CASSNWGTGELFF.

The CDR3 DNA reads TGTGCCAGCAGCTTAGGTATGGCAGGGGGCTTCAATGAGCAGTTCTTC. It encodes CASSLGMAGGFNEQFF. This chain uses TRBV11-2 with TRBJ2-1; 8 bases match TRBD1. The V gene end was trimmed by 1 base and the J gene end by 6 bases; junction bases not matched to a gene: 8. CDR1 and CDR2 (germline): SGHAT, FQNNGV. The CDR3 is 16 amino acids.

The chain combines TRBV6-5 with TRBJ1-2, with D maybe TRBD1 (6 bases). This CDR3 has 13 amino acids. V was shortened by 7 bases and J by 3 bases, with 12 bases between the two germline ends. The germline V gene has CDR1 MNHEY and CDR2 SVGAGI. As DNA, the CDR3 is TGTGCCAGCAAGGGGGGATCCTACTATGGCTACACCTTC. Its protein product is CASKGGSYYGYTF.

V and J are TRBV4-2 and TRBJ2-3; 8 nucleotides agree with TRBD2. The V segment lost 1 base and the J segment 2 bases; nucleotides outside the gene matches: 2. Germline values: CDR1 LGHNA, CDR2 YNFKEQ. This CDR3 spans 15 amino acids. Written as DNA, the CDR3 is TGTGCCAGCAGCCAAGGCGGGGGGATCACAGATACGCAGTATTTT. Amino acid sequence: CASSQGGGITDTQYF.

This chain uses TRBV6-5 with TRBJ2-1; the match to TRBD2 covers 7 bases. The CDR3 spans 15 residues. The ends lost 6 bases at V and 8 bases at J; junction bases unmatched: 13. The germline CDR1 and CDR2 sequences are MNHEY and SVGAGI. The CDR3 bases are TGTGCCAGCAGGCCCCGCTTGGCGGGAGTCCATGAGCAGTTCTTC. This sequence encodes CASRPRLAGVHEQFF.

This clonotype was observed many times. The J gene is TRBJ1-2, the V gene TRBV7-2, with 8 bases matching TRBD1. The length of the CDR3 is 15 residues. The V segment lost 5 bases and the J segment 2 bases; nucleotides outside the gene matches: 7. Germline V gene lookup returns CDR1 SGHTA and CDR2 FQGNSA. In DNA, the CDR3 is TGTGCCAGCAGCGGACAGGGAAGCTCAAACTATGGCTACACCTTC. This encodes CASSGQGSSNYGYTF.

This clonotype was seen only a few times. The chain recombines TRBV4-2 with TRBJ1-6; no reliable D call. Germline V lookup: CDR1 LGHNA, CDR2 YNFKEQ. The CDR3 runs to 14 residues. V was trimmed by 0 bases and J by 8 bases, leaving 8 bases between them. CDR3 nucleotides: TGTGCCAGCAGCCAAGAGAGGCTCGATTCACCCCTCCACTTT. Its protein is CASSQERLDSPLHF.

The V call is TRBV29-1, the J call TRBJ2-7; a weak D match, TRBD2 (5 bases). Deletions cut 4 bases from V and 4 bases from J, with 11 bases between. The CDR3 is made up of 12 amino acids. Germline lookup yields CDR1 SQVTM and CDR2 ANQGSEA. The CDR3 DNA is TGCAGCGTTGGTGAGGGTTGGTACGAGCAGTACTTC. It specifies CSVGEGWYEQYF.

This clonotype turned up a few times. This chain links TRBV10-3 with TRBJ1-2, with a possible D match to TRBD1 (5 bases). Trimming shortened V by 8 bases and J by 6 bases, and 13 bases separated the two germline ends. The germline V gene encodes CDR1 ENHRY and CDR2 SYGVKD. The CDR3 has 12 amino acids. The CDR3 DNA follows: TGTGCCATCGAAGACAGATACCATGGCTACACCTTC. As protein: CAIEDRYHGYTF.

The V gene is TRBV11-2, the J gene TRBJ2-2; the match to TRBD2 covers 10 bases. This CDR3 contains 17 residues. Per the germline V gene, CDR1 is SGHAT and CDR2 is FQNNGV. With 2 bases clipped from V and 6 bases from J, the junction kept 9 bases outside the gene matches. As DNA, the CDR3 is TGTGCCAGCAGCTTATCTAGCGGGAGTGTCTGGGCCGGGGAGCTGTTTTTT. This translates into CASSLSSGSVWAGELFF. The complete variable domain, with remaining parts taken from reference TRBV11-2 and TRBJ2-2, reads EAGVAQSPRYKIIEKRQSVAFWCNPISGHATLYWYQQILGQGPKLLIQFQNNGVVDDSQLPKDRFSAERLKGVDSTLKIQPAKLEDSAVYLCASSLSSGSVWAGELFFGEGSRLTVL.

The sample holds many counts of this clonotype. The rearrangement uses TRBV6-2 or TRBV6-3 and TRBJ1-5; D remains ambiguous. The CDR3 is 14 residues long. Germline V gives CDR1 MNHEY, CDR2 SVGEGT. V was clipped by 1 base and J by 6 bases, with 10 bases between them. The CDR3 loop is CASSYLQPFQPQHF. Here the CDR3 DNA reads TGTGCCAGCAGTTACTTACAGCCCTTTCAGCCCCAGCATTTT.

The rearrangement links TRBV6-5 to TRBJ2-7; D unresolved. This CDR3 comprises 15 residues. Deletions cut 0 bases from V and 6 bases from J, with 15 bases between. Germline V gene sequence: CDR1 MNHEY, CDR2 SVGAGI. In DNA form, the CDR3 reads TGTGCCAGCAGTTACTCGAAGGGATCTGCGTCCGAGCAGTACTTC. Its translation: CASSYSKGSASEQYF.

This sequence joins TRBV6-5 and TRBJ1-4, with TRBD1 as a possible D gene (5 bases). Germline lookup yields CDR1 MNHEY and CDR2 SVGAGI. The CDR3 covers 15 residues. Trimming left V 5 bases short and J 0 bases short, with 10 bases between. CDR3 sequence: CASSETVATNEKLFF. The CDR3 DNA follows: TGTGCCAGCAGTGAGACAGTTGCAACTAATGAAAAACTGTTTTTT.